This is a list of T cell receptor beta chains from one sample in a study of T cell clones after liver transplantation. TCRdb's copy holds only in-frame clones and misses some; the assay was immunoSEQ multiplex PCR. The repertoire holds roughly 120,000 clones, with about nine tenths as singletons. The sample here was CD4+ T cells from blood, taken 12 months after liver transplant. These receptor sequences come from a human patient who received a liver transplant. A share of the T cells may be of graft donor origin. CDR3s include the opening cysteine and the closing phenylalanine or tryptophan. Fields, in order: clone size, D gene, V gene, J gene, CDR3 DNA, CDR3 protein. A D gene is named only where the DNA matches it firmly. For some rows the clone size is stated as once, few or many, or as a class when expanded; others skip it.

>.|.|TRBV6-1|TRBJ2-2
TGTGCCAGCAGTGAAGGGCCCGCGCCTTTAGCCGGGGAGCTGTTTTTT
CASSEGPAPLAGELFF
>.|TRBD1|TRBV10-3|TRBJ2-1
TGTGCCATCATGCCCCAACAGGGGGTCGGGTCCTACAATGAGCAGTTCTTC
CAIMPQQGVGSYNEQFF
>.|TRBD2|TRBV4-2|TRBJ2-2
TGTGCCAGCAGCCAAGATGTGCCTAGCGGGAACACCGGGGAGCTGTTTTTT
CASSQDVPSGNTGELFF
>.|TRBD2|TRBV10-3|TRBJ2-7
TGTGCCATCAGTGATCGAGGGACTAGCGGCGTTTCTGGGCAGTACTTC
CAISDRGTSGVSGQYF
>.|.|TRBV10-2|TRBJ2-3
TGCGCCAGTAAGGACAGCACAGATACGCAGTATTTT
CASKDSTDTQYF
>.|.|TRBV5-6|TRBJ1-4
TGTGCCAGCAGCTTGCGGGAAGCAACTAATGAAAAACTGTTTTTT
CASSLREATNEKLFF
>.|.|TRBV2|TRBJ1-2
TGTGCCAGCAGTGCGGTACAGGTCTCGGGGGGCTACACCTTC
CASSAVQVSGGYTF
>.|.|TRBV6-5|TRBJ1-5
TGTGCCAGCAGACCGAATAGCAATCAGCCCCAGCATTTT
CASRPNSNQPQHF
>.|TRBD1|TRBV29-1|TRBJ1-2
TGCAGCGTTGTCCCCGGGACAGGATACTATGGCTACACCTTC
CSVVPGTGYYGYTF
>.|.|TRBV6-1|TRBJ2-5
TGTGCCAGCAGTGAGGAAGATACGGGCGGGGAGACCCAGTACTTC
CASSEEDTGGETQYF
>few|TRBD1|TRBV27|TRBJ2-7
TGTGCCAGCAGTTTATCGAACCCCGGGACAGGGGTCACGTACGAGCAGTACTTC
CASSLSNPGTGVTYEQYF
>once|.|TRBV9|TRBJ1-2
TGTGCCAGCAGCGTAGCCCCGACTGACTATGGCTACACCTTC
CASSVAPTDYGYTF
>.|.|TRBV7-9|TRBJ1-1
TGTGCCAGCAGCCCCCGTGGAGGCACTGAAGCTTTCTTT
CASSPRGGTEAFF
>.|.|TRBV7-9|TRBJ1-3
TGTGCCAGCAGCCACGACAGCTCTGGAAACACCATATATTTT
CASSHDSSGNTIYF
>few|TRBD2|TRBV7-9|TRBJ2-7
TGTGCCAGCAGCCTAGCGGGAGGGCCGCTCGAGCAGTACTTC
CASSLAGGPLEQYF
>.|.|TRBV4-1|TRBJ1-3
TGCGCCAGCAGCCAAGAACCTACGTGGGACACGAGCTCTGGAAACACCATATATTTT
CASSQEPTWDTSSGNTIYF
>.|.|TRBV18|TRBJ2-7
TGTGCCAGCTCACCACCAGGACGGGCCTCCTACGAGCAGTACTTC
CASSPPGRASYEQYF
>.|.|TRBV6-1|TRBJ2-7
TGTGCCAGCAGTGAAGACAGGGCCCTCGAGCAGTACTTC
CASSEDRALEQYF
>.|.|TRBV6-5|TRBJ1-4
TGTGCCAGCAGCCGGGGAGGTCGGGCTGAAAAACTGTTTTTT
CASSRGGRAEKLFF
>.|.|TRBV4-1|TRBJ1-6
TGCGCCAGCAGCCCTAGAACCGGGACTTGGGCTTCACCCCTCCACTTT
CASSPRTGTWASPLHF
>.|.|TRBV5-1|TRBJ2-2
TGCGCCAGCAGGGGGCGAGGGGACACCGGGGAGCTGTTTTTT
CASRGRGDTGELFF
>few|.|TRBV5-1|TRBJ2-1
TGCGCCAGCAGCCTGTCGGGACAAGAAAACAATGAGCAGTTCTTC
CASSLSGQENNEQFF
>.|.|TRBV12-5|TRBJ2-4
TGTGCTAGTGGTTTGGTAGGTCAGGGCAAAAACATTCAGTACTTC
CASGLVGQGKNIQYF
>.|.|TRBV4-2|TRBJ2-1
TGTGCCAGCAGCCCCACGGTTGATGAGCAGTTCTTC
CASSPTVDEQFF
>.|TRBD2|TRBV30|TRBJ2-3
TGTGCCTGGGATACATCCGGGACTAGCGGGCGAGATACGCAGTATTTT
CAWDTSGTSGRDTQYF
>.|TRBD2|TRBV5-1|TRBJ2-5
TGCGCCAGCAGCTCCGGGACTAGCGAGCAAGAGACCCAGTACTTC
CASSSGTSEQETQYF
>.|TRBD1|TRBV29-1|TRBJ2-5
TGCAGCGTGGACAGGGGCTTCCAAGAGACCCAGTACTTC
CSVDRGFQETQYF
>.|.|TRBV7-8|TRBJ2-3
TGTGCCAGCAGCTTATCCCTGCCAGATACGCAGTATTTT
CASSLSLPDTQYF
>.|.|TRBV30|TRBJ1-1
TGTGCCTGGTCCGCTTTAAGCAACACTGAAGCTTTCTTT
CAWSALSNTEAFF
>.|.|TRBV6-5|TRBJ2-7
TGTGCCAGCAGTTACTCCTCCAGGGATCCATACGAGCAGTACTTC
CASSYSSRDPYEQYF
>.|TRBD1|TRBV5-1|TRBJ2-3
TGCGCCAGCCGCGCACAGACCGGGACAGAAACAGATACGCAGTATTTT
CASRAQTGTETDTQYF
>.|.|TRBV7-2|TRBJ2-1
TGTGCCAGCAGCCGGATATCACCCACCTTATACAATGAGCAGTTCTTC
CASSRISPTLYNEQFF
>.|.|TRBV2|TRBJ2-1
TGTGCCAGCGCCAGCGAGGTGAAAAATGAGCAGTTCTTC
CASASEVKNEQFF
>few|.|TRBV5-8|TRBJ2-1
TGTGCCAGCAGTTCGGACGCTACCAATGAGCAGTTCTTC
CASSSDATNEQFF
>once|.|TRBV28|TRBJ2-7
TGTGCCAGCAGCTCGGACGGTTCCTACGAGCAGTACTTC
CASSSDGSYEQYF
>.|TRBD1|TRBV10-3|TRBJ2-1
TGTGCCATCTGGGAGACAGGGTTCAATGAGCAGTTCTTC
CAIWETGFNEQFF
>.|.|TRBV11-3|TRBJ2-4
TGTGCCAGCAGCCTACGACAGGCACAATTAGCCAAAAACATTCAGTACTTC
CASSLRQAQLAKNIQYF
>.|.|TRBV5-4|TRBJ2-2
TGTGCCAGCAGCCTAGCGCGTAGCACCGGGGAGCTGTTTTTT
CASSLARSTGELFF
>.|.|TRBV27|TRBJ2-2
TGTGCCAGCAGTTTAGGAATGATTGCCGGCACCGGGGAGCTGTTTTTT
CASSLGMIAGTGELFF
>.|.|TRBV10-3|TRBJ1-5
TGTGCCATCAGTGACGGCCCTGCGAGCCAGCCCCAGCATTTT
CAISDGPASQPQHF
>.|.|TRBV7-7|TRBJ2-2
TGTGCTAGCAGTCTCGGTAGCACCGGGGAGCTGTTTTTT
CASSLGSTGELFF
>.|.|TRBV9|TRBJ2-1
TGTGCCAGCAGCGTATCGACTAGCAATGAGCAGTTCTTC
CASSVSTSNEQFF
>.|TRBD2|TRBV11-3|TRBJ2-3
TGTGCCAGCAGCTTGGGGACTAGCGGGAGCAGAGATACGCAGTATTTT
CASSLGTSGSRDTQYF
>.|.|TRBV20-1|TRBJ2-5
TGCAGTGCTTTGCACGGCGGGCAGTACTTC
CSALHGGQYF
>.|TRBD2|TRBV27|TRBJ2-7
TGTGCCAGCACCCCGGGTGGCGCTAGCGGTCCCCGGGAGCAGTACTTC
CASTPGGASGPREQYF
>.|.|TRBV9|TRBJ2-1
TGTGCCAGCAGCGTAGAGGAAGTCGGTGAGCAGTTCTTC
CASSVEEVGEQFF